The T cell receptor (beta chain) under discussion was sequenced for a study of T cells in tumors after PD-1 blockade. Study-level background: Each patient got pembrolizumab 200 mg every 3 weeks or cemiplimab 350 mg every 2 weeks. Study-wide results and limits: Clonal replacement was seen across treatment, not between pre-treatment samples.

Germline V gene sequence: CDR1 LGHNA, CDR2 YSLEER. With V trimmed by 0 bases and J by 2 bases, 8 bases remained unmatched. The CDR3 is 17 residues long. Template: tumor biopsy or peripheral blood genomic DNA, roughly 600-6,004 ng per sample. The protocol was immunoSEQ multiplex PCR, while the TCRdb copy is restricted to in-frame clones and leaves out a portion. Here the sample spans about 12,000 clones, 63% being singletons. By sample share, this clone is large. Antigen unknown. This specimen was tumor tissue, taken before anti-PD-1 treatment. The sequence was collected from a human donor with basal cell carcinoma. The chain employs TRBV4-3 and TRBJ2-3; 7 bases fit TRBD2. CDR3 protein: CASSQDRVGGTTDTQYF. CDR3 in DNA: TGCGCCAGCAGCCAAGATCGCGTCGGGGGGACCACAGATACGCAGTATTTT.